A single sample gave rise to the 10 T cell receptor beta chains below, sequenced in a study of shared clonotypes between healthy human individuals. Clones were read by immunoSEQ multiplex PCR, and TCRdb kept only the in-frame ones, dropping some. The table includes roughly 2.2 million clones, just over 90% detected once. The sequenced sample consisted of naive CD4+ T cells from PBMCs. Subset meaning: CD45RA+ positively selected. These receptors all stem from a man in his late teens or twenties in good health. Some clones in this sample may be carry-over from other donors' samples.

The rearrangement uses TRBV5-1 and TRBJ1-2; 10 positions match TRBD1. Trimming took 5 bases from V and 8 from J; bases not matched to a gene: 12. CDR3 size: 15 residues. The germline gives CDR1 SGHRS, CDR2 YFSETQ. CDR3 nucleotides: TGCGCCAGCAGTGAGACAGGGGGCTCAGGTCAGGGCTACACCTTC. Translating it yields CASSETGGSGQGYTF.

The rearrangement links TRBV5-1 to TRBJ1-2; D gene ambiguous. Germline CDR1 reads SGHRS; CDR2 reads YFSETQ. V lost 0 bases and J 0 bases, leaving 9 bases between the germline ends. This CDR3 region has 15 residues. The CDR3 loop reads CASSLALGANYGYTF. In nucleotides, the CDR3 is TGCGCCAGCAGCTTGGCCCTGGGAGCTAACTATGGCTACACCTTC.

The chain combines TRBV7-3 with TRBJ2-1; 10 bases match TRBD2. Germline trimming cut 1 base from V and 3 bases from J; bases unmatched to any gene: 3. The CDR3 runs 16 residues. CDR1 and CDR2 (germline): SGHTA, FQGTGA. The CDR3 sequence is CASSLNPSGSYNEQFF. In nucleotides, the CDR3 is TGTGCCAGCAGCTTAAACCCTAGCGGGAGCTACAATGAGCAGTTCTTC.

Comments on this clone: The sample holds other DNA sequences that translate to the same CDR3. This chain links TRBV18 with TRBJ2-3; D not resolved. Germline V CDR1 and CDR2: KGHSH, LQKENI. The length of the CDR3 is 11 residues. Trimming took 1 base from V and 5 from J, leaving 1 base between them. CDR3 nucleotide sequence: TGTGCCAGCTCACCACGAGATACGCAGTATTTT. The encoded protein is CASSPRDTQYF.

This chain joins TRBV10-2 and TRBJ1-3, with 10 bases that match TRBD1. Germline V CDR1 and CDR2: WSHSY, SAAADI. The CDR3 is made up of 14 amino acids. V was pared by 6 bases and J by 1 base, with 0 bases of the junction left unmatched. CDR3 sequence: CASRDRGSGNTIYF. CDR3 nucleotide sequence: TGCGCCAGCAGGGACAGGGGGTCTGGAAACACCATATATTTT.

The chain combines TRBV9 with TRBJ1-1; D call uncertain. Germline V CDR1 and CDR2: SGDLS, YYNGEE. The CDR3 contains 13 residues. V shed 2 bases and J shed 4 bases, with 9 bases lying between them. The CDR3 nucleotides read TGTGCCAGCAGCGTTGATGATAGCACTGAAGCTTTCTTT. This translates into CASSVDDSTEAFF.

V is TRBV27 and J is TRBJ2-7; D is undetermined. Looked up from germline, CDR1 is MNHEY and CDR2 is SMNVEV (reference sequence). Deletions cut 8 bases from V and 5 bases from J, with 25 bases between. The CDR3 has 16 amino acids. The DNA for the CDR3 is TGTGCCAGCCTCCCGCAGTTTTACGGGTCCTTCCACGAGCAGTACTTC. Its protein product is CASLPQFYGSFHEQYF.

In regard to this clone: An end of the junction differs from the germline gene, which may be a read error. This sequence joins TRBV25-1 and TRBJ1-2, with D tentatively TRBD1 (6 bases). The germline V gene has CDR1 MGHDK and CDR2 SYGVNS. The CDR3 is made up of 13 amino acids. For the CDR3, the DNA is TGTGCCAGCAGTCTCCCAGGGGTCTCACGAATAAGATTC. Residues: CASSLPGVSRIRF.

This clone was seen just once. The chain has TRBV19 and TRBJ2-3, with TRBD2 matching over 9 bases. Germline V CDR1 and CDR2: LNHDA, SQIVND (reference sequence). The junction had 4 bases not matched to a gene; V was cut back by 5 bases and J by 1 base. CDR3 length equals 15 residues. The CDR3 is CASSVAGVGTDTQYF. The CDR3 coding sequence is TGTGCCAGTAGTGTAGCGGGAGTAGGCACAGATACGCAGTATTTT.

V gene TRBV2 combines with J gene TRBJ1-2, with 12 nucleotides matching TRBD1. Germline V CDR1 and CDR2: SNHLY, FYNNEI. CDR3 length: 15 residues. V lost 4 bases, J lost 4 bases, and 4 bases stayed unmatched. The CDR3 bases are TGTGCCAGCAGTGGGGGACAGGGGGCCTTCTATGGCTACACCTTC. It specifies CASSGGQGAFYGYTF.